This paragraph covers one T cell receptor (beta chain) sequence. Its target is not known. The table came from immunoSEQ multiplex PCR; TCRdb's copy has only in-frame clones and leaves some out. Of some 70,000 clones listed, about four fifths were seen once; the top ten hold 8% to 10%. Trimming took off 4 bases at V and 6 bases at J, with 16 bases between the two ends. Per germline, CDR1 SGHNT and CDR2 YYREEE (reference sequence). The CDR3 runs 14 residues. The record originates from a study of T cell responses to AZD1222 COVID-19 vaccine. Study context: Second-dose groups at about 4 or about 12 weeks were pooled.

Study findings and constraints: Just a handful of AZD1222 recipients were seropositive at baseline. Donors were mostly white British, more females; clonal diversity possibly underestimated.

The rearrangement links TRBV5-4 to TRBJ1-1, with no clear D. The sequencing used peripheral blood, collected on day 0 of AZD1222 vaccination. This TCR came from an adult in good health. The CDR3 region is CASSGGMYSSEAFF. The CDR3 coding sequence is TGTGCCAGCAGCGGAGGGATGTACAGCTCTGAAGCTTTCTTT.